The 26 T cell receptor beta chains listed next were all sequenced from one sample in a study of pediatric ulcerative colitis. Produced via immunoSEQ multiplex PCR; TCRdb's table is partial and in-frame only. The sample includes 60,000 or so clones, 77% of them seen just once. What was sequenced was blood. The receptor source for this set is a boy between 10 and 17 years old with moderate ulcerative colitis.

This chain joins TRBV7-6 and TRBJ2-7; unclear D gene. CDR3 size: 16 residues. From germline, CDR1 is SGHVS and CDR2 FNYEAQ. Trimming took 3 bases from V and 2 from J, leaving 17 bases between them. The CDR3 DNA sequence: TGTGCCAGCAGCTTTGGCCCCGAGACTCAACCCTACGAGCAGTACTTC. This codes for CASSFGPETQPYEQYF.

V is TRBV11-2 and J is TRBJ2-1, with D perhaps matching TRBD2 (7 bases). V was cut by 5 bases and J by 9 bases, with 23 bases left in between. Germline CDR1 and CDR2: SGHAT and FQNNGV. CDR3 size: 16 residues. The CDR3 nucleotides read TGTGCCAGCAGCCCAACCGCGGCGGGGGCTGCGGTTGAGCAGTTCTTC. Its protein product is CASSPTAAGAAVEQFF.

The chain joins TRBV27 to TRBJ2-1; 14 bases match TRBD2. The V gene end was trimmed by 5 bases and the J gene end by 0 bases; junction bases not matched to a gene: 6. Germline V gene sequence: CDR1 MNHEY, CDR2 SMNVEV (reference sequence). The CDR3 contains 18 residues. The CDR3 here is CASSLFGTSGSSYNEQFF. As DNA, the CDR3 is TGTGCCAGCAGTCTATTTGGGACTAGCGGGAGCTCCTACAATGAGCAGTTCTTC.

This clone was seen only once. This chain joins TRBV19 and TRBJ1-2, with D perhaps matching TRBD1 (6 bases). The ends were cut back, 7 bases at V and 3 bases at J, with 18 bases in the middle. The germline CDR1 and CDR2 sequences are LNHDA and SQIVND (reference sequence). CDR3 length: 15 amino acids. CDR3 in amino acids: CASTEAGTRDYGYTF. The CDR3 nucleotides read TGTGCCAGTACCGAAGCGGGGACAAGGGACTATGGCTACACCTTC.

This chain joins TRBV9 and TRBJ2-5, with a possible D match to TRBD2 (5 bases). Trimming removed 1 base from V and 0 bases from J, with 10 bases in between. The CDR3 consists of 15 residues. In germline, CDR1 is SGDLS, CDR2 YYNGEE. For the CDR3, the DNA is TGTGCCAGCAGCGTAAGTGGACTCCACCAAGAGACCCAGTACTTC. Its translation: CASSVSGLHQETQYF. Full variable domain (outside the CDR3, taken from reference TRBV9 and TRBJ2-5): DSGVTQTPKHLITATGQRVTLRCSPRSGDLSVYWYQQSLDQGLQFLIQYYNGEERAKGNILERFSAQQFPDLHSELNLSSLELGDSALYFCASSVSGLHQETQYFGPGTRLLVL.

This chain joins TRBV5-4 and TRBJ2-1, with a tentative D call TRBD2 (5 bases). Trimming shortened V by 4 bases and J by 4 bases, and 18 bases separated the two germline ends. There are 16 residues in the CDR3. Germline V lookup: CDR1 SGHNT, CDR2 YYREEE (reference sequence). The CDR3 loop reads CASSPPPRGAYNEQFF. DNA for the CDR3: TGTGCCAGCAGCCCTCCCCCCCGGGGAGCGTACAATGAGCAGTTCTTC.

J is TRBJ2-4 and V is TRBV13; 14 positions match TRBD2. The length of the CDR3 is 17 residues. Germline-derived CDR1 and CDR2 are PRHDT and FYEKMQ (reference sequence). V lost 4 bases and J lost 4; bases outside the gene matches: 6. This chain's CDR3 is CASSSRLAGGLKNIQYF. In DNA, the CDR3 is TGTGCCAGCAGCTCCAGACTAGCGGGGGGGCTAAAAAACATTCAGTACTTC.

This clone was observed a handful of times. The V and J genes are TRBV27 and TRBJ2-3, with a possible D match to TRBD2 (5 bases). This CDR3 contains 14 residues. Germline-derived CDR1 and CDR2 are MNHEY and SMNVEV (reference sequence). V was cut by 2 bases and J by 6 bases, with 12 bases left in between. The DNA of the CDR3 is TGTGCCAGCAGTTTACAGGTCAGAGGGGATACGCAGTATTTT. This codes for CASSLQVRGDTQYF.

This chain uses TRBV18 with TRBJ2-7, with D possibly matching TRBD1 (6 bases). Per the germline V gene, CDR1 is KGHSH and CDR2 is LQKENI. This CDR3 has 17 residues. V was clipped by 3 bases and J by 9 bases, with 27 bases between them. The CDR3: CASSPLSSGDRPPGQYF. Here the CDR3 DNA reads TGTGCCAGCTCACCCCTCTCCTCGGGTGACAGGCCACCAGGGCAGTACTTC.

J is TRBJ1-5 and V is TRBV6-1, with TRBD1 matching 10 bases. There are 16 residues in the CDR3. From germline, CDR1 is MNHNS and CDR2 SASEGT. The V gene end was trimmed by 4 bases and the J gene end by 4 bases; junction bases not matched to a gene: 7. CDR3 protein: CASSGRDRGLNQPQHF. The CDR3 region has the DNA TGTGCCAGCAGTGGGAGGGACAGGGGTCTTAATCAGCCCCAGCATTTT.

The chain carries TRBV25-1 and TRBJ1-5; 7 nucleotides line up with TRBD1. The CDR3 is 14 amino acids. From germline, CDR1 is MGHDK and CDR2 SYGVNS. The ends lost 3 bases at V and 6 bases at J; junction bases unmatched: 5. CDR3 in amino acids: CASSDAQGSQPQHF. In DNA form, the CDR3 reads TGTGCCAGCAGTGATGCACAGGGGTCTCAGCCCCAGCATTTT.

The rearrangement uses TRBV7-9 and TRBJ1-5, with a possible D match to TRBD1 (6 bases). V was pared by 1 base and J by 5 bases, with 15 bases between. Germline CDR1 reads SEHNR; CDR2 reads FQNEAQ (reference sequence). The CDR3 length is 16 residues. Here the CDR3 DNA reads TGTGCCAGCAGCTTAGAGGGGGGGAGCAGTCATCAGCCCCAGCATTTT. Its protein is CASSLEGGSSHQPQHF.

The gene calls are TRBV2 and TRBJ1-1; D ambiguous. The CDR3 runs to 14 residues. Germline V gives CDR1 SNHLY, CDR2 FYNNEI. Trimming shortened V by 4 bases and J by 1 base, and 10 bases separated the two germline ends. The CDR3 coding sequence is TGTGCCAGCAGTGGGATTTGGGCGAACACTGAAGCTTTCTTT. This codes for CASSGIWANTEAFF.

This chain links TRBV7-6 with TRBJ1-4, with 10 bases that match TRBD1. Germline CDR1 and CDR2: SGHVS and FNYEAQ. This CDR3 contains 15 residues. Trimming at V came to 5 bases and at J to 7 bases, leaving 7 bases not matched to a gene. The CDR3 here is CASSRRQGAGEKLFF. Written as DNA, the CDR3 is TGTGCCAGCAGCAGAAGACAGGGGGCAGGTGAAAAACTGTTTTTT.

This chain links TRBV6-1 with TRBJ1-1, with unresolved D. There are 13 residues in the CDR3. Germline-derived CDR1 and CDR2 are MNHNS and SASEGT. V dropped 2 bases and J dropped 1 base, with 5 bases sitting between them. Here the CDR3 reads CASSETRNTEAFF. DNA of the CDR3: TGTGCCAGCAGTGAAACCCGGAACACTGAAGCTTTCTTT.

V is TRBV2 and J is TRBJ2-7, with 10 bases aligning to TRBD1. This CDR3 has 12 amino acids. V trimming: 1 base; J trimming: 11 bases; junction bases outside the gene matches: 2. Germline-derived CDR1 and CDR2 are SNHLY and FYNNEI. CDR3 protein: CASSEGQGAKYF. Written as DNA, the CDR3 is TGTGCCAGCAGTGAAGGACAGGGGGCGAAGTACTTC.

The genes are TRBV5-1 and TRBJ2-7, with D possibly TRBD2 on 7 matching bases. CDR3 length equals 15 residues. Germline V gene lookup returns CDR1 SGHRS and CDR2 YFSETQ. V was shortened by 3 bases and J by 0 bases, with 13 bases between the two germline ends. The CDR3 reads CASSSPGGYSYEQYF. The CDR3 DNA is TGCGCCAGCAGCTCGCCGGGGGGCTACTCCTACGAGCAGTACTTC.

The V call is TRBV6-5, the J call TRBJ2-7; D remains unclear. This CDR3 is built from 14 residues. CDR1 and CDR2 from the germline V gene are MNHEY and SVGAGI. Trimming stripped 2 bases from V and 6 bases from J, with 14 bases between. The CDR3 nucleotides are TGTGCCAGCAGTTACATCCCCGCTAGACCCGAGCAGTACTTC. This sequence encodes CASSYIPARPEQYF.

This clone was recorded only once. The chain couples TRBV11-1 to TRBJ2-1; TRBD1 agrees at 11 bases. Germline V lookup: CDR1 SGHAT, CDR2 FQDESV (reference sequence). V dropped 5 bases and J dropped 6; count of bases not matched to a gene: 3. The CDR3 consists of 14 residues. CDR3 protein: CASSPGTGGNEQFF. CDR3 coding DNA: TGTGCCAGCAGCCCCGGGACAGGGGGCAATGAGCAGTTCTTC.

The chain combines TRBV29-1 with TRBJ1-2; 7 bases align to TRBD1. The junction had 3 bases not matched to a gene; V was cut back by 2 bases and J by 3 bases. CDR1 is SQVTM, CDR2 ANQGSEA, per germline. The CDR3 runs 13 residues. CDR3 region: CSVERGLDYGYTF. The CDR3 DNA reads as TGCAGCGTTGAAAGGGGGCTAGACTATGGCTACACCTTC.

The rearrangement uses TRBV5-6 and TRBJ2-7; D is ambiguous. Trimming took 1 base from V and 3 from J, leaving 14 bases between them. Germline loops: CDR1 SGHDT, CDR2 YYEEEE. This CDR3 comprises 15 residues. As DNA, the CDR3 is TGTGCCAGCAGCTTGCTCAGCCGGAACGACTACGAGCAGTACTTC. As protein: CASSLLSRNDYEQYF.

The chain combines TRBV9 with TRBJ2-4, with 8 positions matching TRBD2. The CDR3 runs to 16 residues. Germline V CDR1 and CDR2: SGDLS, YYNGEE. V shed 3 bases, J shed 0 bases, and the junction held 5 bases outside the gene matches. The chain's CDR3 is CASSGEREIAKNIQYF. In DNA form, the CDR3 reads TGTGCCAGCAGCGGGGAGCGGGAGATAGCCAAAAACATTCAGTACTTC.

This clone was detected only a few times. V is TRBV6-1 and J is TRBJ1-1, with no clear D. V was shortened by 2 bases and J by 9 bases, with 13 bases between the two germline ends. Germline lookup yields CDR1 MNHNS and CDR2 SASEGT. The CDR3 sequence is 13 residues long. Written as DNA, the CDR3 is TGTGCCAGCAGTGAACTAACCCCACCCCAAGCTTTCTTT. The encoded protein is CASSELTPPQAFF.

The chain is built from TRBV5-8 and TRBJ2-3, with D possibly being TRBD2 (6 bases). The V gene lost 2 bases and the J gene lost 1 base, with 20 bases spanning the gap. This CDR3 contains 18 residues. Germline V CDR1 and CDR2: SGHTS, YDEGEE. CDR3 nucleotides: TGTGCCAGCAGCTTACGACTAGTCCCCGTAGGTGGCACAGATACGCAGTATTTT. Translating gives CASSLRLVPVGGTDTQYF.

The chain employs TRBV25-1 and TRBJ2-3; D ambiguous. Deletions cut 4 bases from V and 7 bases from J, with 6 bases between. Germline CDR1 reads MGHDK; CDR2 reads SYGVNS. This CDR3 is built from 11 residues. CDR3 amino acids: CASSGGNTQYF. CDR3 coding DNA: TGTGCCAGCAGTGGTGGAAATACGCAGTATTTT.

V gene TRBV7-2 combines with J gene TRBJ2-4; D is uncertain. Germline CDR1 is SGHTA and CDR2 is FQGNSA. The V end lost 5 bases, the J end lost 7 bases, and 18 bases lay between the germline ends. CDR3 size: 15 residues. The CDR3 bases are TGTGCCAGCAGCCCCCTGGGATCCCATAGGAACATTCAGTACTTC. Its protein product is CASSPLGSHRNIQYF.